Below are 6 T cell receptor beta chains sequenced from a single sample in a study of beta chain features in type 1 diabetes. The sequenced template was cDNA made from the entire isolated RNA. Method: immunoSEQ multiplex PCR; TCRdb's copy keeps in-frame clones and lacks some. In the table there are over 120,000 clones, 10% of which are singletons. Sequenced sample: naive CD4+ T cells from blood. The receptors were sampled from a man aged 18-30 years in good health.

This clone occurred a few times. The rearrangement links TRBV19 to TRBJ2-1, with D tentatively TRBD1 (5 bases). Germline lookup yields CDR1 LNHDA and CDR2 SQIVND (reference sequence). Trimming took 7 bases from V and 7 from J, leaving 20 bases between them. The CDR3 is 15 amino acids. The CDR3 spells CASTVDGPPGNEQFF. The CDR3 coding sequence is TGTGCCAGTACAGTGGACGGACCCCCAGGGAATGAGCAGTTCTTC.

V usage is TRBV6-5 and J usage is TRBJ1-2, with unresolved D. V lost 4 bases and J 8 bases, leaving 8 bases between the germline ends. This CDR3 contains 11 residues. Germline V CDR1 and CDR2: MNHEY, SVGAGI. The CDR3 is CASSSTLGYTF. For the CDR3, the DNA is TGTGCCAGCAGTTCCACTTTAGGCTACACCTTC.

This clone has just a few counts. This chain connects TRBV6-5 to TRBJ1-5; TRBD1 aligns across 7 bases. The CDR3 covers 14 residues. Germline V gene sequence: CDR1 MNHEY, CDR2 SVGAGI. V lost 6 bases to trimming and J lost 0 bases; unmatched junction nucleotides: 2. The CDR3 sequence: CASRRDSSNQPQHF. The CDR3 region has the DNA TGTGCCAGCAGGCGGGACAGTAGCAATCAGCCCCAGCATTTT.

This clone has only a few counts. The J gene is TRBJ1-2, the V gene TRBV28, with D maybe TRBD1 (5 bases). Trimming stripped 4 bases from V and 4 bases from J, with 22 bases between. The CDR3 loop spans 17 amino acids. CDR1 MDHEN and CDR2 SYDVKM come from the germline V gene. DNA of the CDR3: TGTGCCAGCAGTTCACCCAGCCTAGGCGGGGCTCCCTATGGCTACACCTTC. Translating it yields CASSSPSLGGAPYGYTF.

The rearrangement joins TRBV7-2 to TRBJ1-4; D ambiguous. The germline CDR1 and CDR2 sequences are SGHTA and FQGNSA. The CDR3 is 16 amino acids. The V end lost 1 base, the J end lost 0 bases, and 9 bases lay between the germline ends. DNA of the CDR3: TGTGCCAGCAGCTTAGTGTCCAGGACAACTAATGAAAAACTGTTTTTT. Amino acid sequence: CASSLVSRTTNEKLFF.

The chain employs TRBV7-2 and TRBJ1-2, with 8 positions matching TRBD1. Trimming cost V 5 bases and J 4 bases; bases outside gene matches: 9. The germline V gene encodes CDR1 SGHTA and CDR2 FQGNSA. This CDR3 region has 15 residues. CDR3 region: CASSRSGQGGYGYTF. The CDR3 bases are TGTGCCAGCAGCCGAAGCGGACAGGGCGGCTATGGCTACACCTTC.